This T cell receptor beta chain was identified in a study of blood T cell repertoires in COVID-19 (TCRdb year 2020). Describing the broader study: Collaborator samples came from the United States, Italy and Spain and covered acute and convalescent phases of COVID-19. The prospective study material was composed of cDNA or gDNA derived from T cells, B-cell-depleted T cells, or PBMCs. The dataset comprised deeply sampled blood TCRbeta repertoires from subjects exposed to, actively infected with, or recovered from COVID-19. The repertoires were released in a freely available public database meant as a resource for research on the immune response to SARS-CoV-2. Samples were obtained from the ongoing ImmuneRACE study (first 160 participants) and from over a thousand subjects provided by 6 global collaborators. A de-identified subject ID, COVID-19 status, age in years and sex were almost always included in the sample metadata. Where HLA class I and class II types were available, the types were taken from metadata supplied by the sample provider, not from assay-based typing. General conclusions and limits of the study: Clinical and demographic metadata were provided uncurated, with the amount varying by source and participant.

TCRbeta CDR3 regions were amplified from genomic DNA using the immunoSEQ Assay, a bias-controlled multiplex PCR. From the authors' description of their analysis: Within the assay, amplification of reference gene primers was used to estimate how many nucleated cells each sample contained. To quantify the absolute abundance of each unique TCRbeta CDR3 rearrangement, sequence reads were collapsed and filtered. Productive Simpson clonality was computed per sample as the square root of Simpson's diversity index over productive rearrangements. TCRdb stores this immuneACCESS table with in-frame sequences only. Part of the clones is absent; in the studies checked, under half of the shortfall reflects unresolved V genes, and no reason is known for the rest. Clone size and the V and J calls come from that table; the DNA yielded D and trimming. Here the sample has 50,000 to 65,000 clones; roughly 76% occur a single time. The top ten constitute 5.3% of the sample.

As regards this clone: Its antigen remains undetermined. No base quality information exists; no much larger clone differs at one position.

The CDR3 has 13 amino acids, counting the end cysteine and phenylalanine. The only DNA kept is the CDR3, 39 bases in frame from the first base. The germline ends are 17 bases apart after V is trimmed by 8 bases and J by 7 bases. The collaborating institutions used their own protocols to collect whole blood in K2EDTA tubes. For TCRbeta analysis, collaborators shipped samples in one of three forms: frozen whole blood, isolated PBMCs, or DNA extracted from either of those sample types. The sequence derives from a woman aged 55-70 years with acute or convalescent COVID-19. Input material: peripheral blood. The sequence is built from TRBV12-3 or TRBV12-4 and TRBJ1-1, with a weak D call of TRBD1 (5 bases match). For the CDR3, the sequence is CASGHAIRGEAFF. The bases read TGTGCCAGCGGACACGCAATTAGAGGTGAAGCTTTCTTT.